What follows describes a single T cell receptor (beta chain). This sample is drawn from a study of patients and donors after allogeneic stem cell transplantation. TCRdb re-called the RT-PCR reads with MiXCR, one entry per CDR3 protein. Of approximately 31,000 distinct CDR3 sequences listed, about 37% are singletons. The V end was cut by 0 bases, the J end by 1 base, with 16 bases between. CDR1 and CDR2 (germline): SGHNT, YYREEE (reference sequence). The length of the CDR3 is 17 residues. Sequencing was carried out using blood, either unsorted or a sorted T cell fraction (not recorded which). The V call is TRBV5-4, the J call TRBJ1-2; no definite D call. The receptor was isolated from a human donor who was either an allogeneic HSCT recipient or a stem cell or donor lymphocyte infusion donor (not recorded which). It is not recorded whose cells these are; they may come from a transplant donor. The CDR3 loop is CASSLDAPWRGNYGYTF. CDR3 sequence (DNA): TGTGCCAGCAGCTTGGACGCCCCTTGGCGGGGTAACTATGGCTACACCTTC.